This section outlines one TCR beta chain sequence together with its context. The data originate from a study of OX40 agonist ivuxolimab in advanced cancers. Study information: Prior anti-PD-1, anti-PD-L1 or anti-CTLA-4 therapy was allowed; around 40% had some. Partial responses were achieved by three patients, of whom one had hepatocellular carcinoma and two had cutaneous melanoma.

Germline CDR1 and CDR2: LNHNV and YYDKDF (reference sequence). This CDR3 region has 13 residues. V lost 1 base and J lost 7, with 7 bases in between. Sequenced by immunoSEQ multiplex PCR; TCRdb stores in-frame clones only, minus some. The data hold under 85,000 clones, with just under 80% observed a single time. This clonotype originated in an adult with an advanced solid tumor such as melanoma, head and neck, liver or kidney cancer. This material consisted of CD4+ or CD8+ T cells sorted from blood, taken in a trial of the OX40 agonist ivuxolimab. The gene calls are TRBV15 and TRBJ2-2, with a possible D match to TRBD1 (5 bases). The CDR3 region is CATSRVQGGELFF. CDR3 in DNA: TGTGCCACCAGCAGAGTTCAGGGCGGGGAGCTGTTTTTT.